This T cell receptor beta chain was obtained from a study of type 1 and type 2 diabetes patients. Genomic DNA was the PCR template. Multiplex PCR with 30 forward and 13 reverse primers amplified the TCR beta CDR3. TCRdb fed the multiplex PCR reads into MiXCR, producing one record per CDR3 protein. The data show fewer than 350,000 distinct CDR3 sequences, 45% to 60% seen once. Germline CDR1 and CDR2: SGHVS and FQNEAQ. The CDR3 length is 12 residues. The ends were cut back, 5 bases at V and 4 bases at J, with 6 bases in the middle. This TCR derives from a man between 18 and 29 years old with type 2 diabetes. Specimen: peripheral blood mononuclear cells (PBMCs). The chain couples TRBV7-8 to TRBJ1-3; D uncertain. The CDR3 nucleotides are TGTGCCAGCAGCAACCGAGGAAACACCATATATTTT. This gives the protein CASSNRGNTIYF.